A single sample is the source of the 17 T cell receptor beta chains below, sequenced in a study of T cells in Graves' hyperthyroidism and ophthalmopathy. The TCR beta CDR3 regions underwent amplification using RNA transcripts as the source. Researchers ran a first-round RT-PCR on the TCR CDR3 using the HTBI primer set. TCRdb redid the calling of the multiplex PCR reads with MiXCR, one entry per CDR3 protein. The sample consists of roughly 500,000 distinct CDR3 sequences, 46% of them appearing once. The specimen sequenced was peripheral blood or thyroid tissue (not recorded which). The origin of the receptors is an adult woman with Graves' disease, either hyperthyroidism or ophthalmopathy (not recorded which).

This chain links TRBV5-1 with TRBJ2-7; possible D gene TRBD2, 5 bases. This CDR3 has 15 amino acids. The germline V gene encodes CDR1 SGHRS and CDR2 YFSETQ. The V gene lost 0 bases and the J gene lost 4 bases, with 14 bases spanning the gap. The CDR3 nucleotides are TGCGCCAGCAGCTTGGGCGGCCCCGGACTTTACGAGCAGTACTTC. It specifies CASSLGGPGLYEQYF.

The chain carries TRBV28 and TRBJ2-2, with unresolved D. Trimming left V 8 bases short and J 0 bases short, with 19 bases between. Germline assignment: CDR1 MDHEN and CDR2 SYDVKM. This CDR3 contains 17 residues. CDR3: CASVTPRPASNTGELFF. The CDR3, as DNA: TGTGCCAGCGTGACTCCCAGACCGGCGTCGAACACCGGGGAGCTGTTTTTT.

The chain carries TRBV20-1 and TRBJ2-2; D is uncertain. This CDR3 has 16 amino acids. V was pared by 0 bases and J by 0 bases, with 11 bases between. The germline V gene has CDR1 DFQATT and CDR2 SNEGSKA (reference sequence). CDR3 nucleotide sequence: TGCAGTGCTAGAGATCTTCTGGGAACGAACACCGGGGAGCTGTTTTTT. It encodes CSARDLLGTNTGELFF.

Many counts were recorded for this clonotype. The chain uses TRBV7-9 and TRBJ2-7; possible D gene TRBD2, 6 bases. V lost 3 bases and J lost 7, with 13 bases in between. This CDR3 spans 13 amino acids. The germline gives CDR1 SEHNR, CDR2 FQNEAQ (reference sequence). The CDR3 DNA reads as TGTGCCAGCAGCTTGGGCGGGGCCGTGGAGCAGTACTTC. Translated: CASSLGGAVEQYF. Drawing the rest from reference TRBV7-9 and TRBJ2-7, the complete variable domain is DTGVSQNPRHKITKRGQNVTFRCDPISEHNRLYWYRQTLGQGPEFLTYFQNEAQLEKSRLLSDRFSAERPKGSFSTLEIQRTEQGDSAMYLCASSLGGAVEQYFGPGTRLTVT.

CDR3 sequence: CASSADRGSYNEQFF. The CDR3 bases are TGTGCCAGCAGCGCGGACAGGGGGTCCTACAATGAGCAGTTCTTC. The rearrangement uses TRBV7-3 and TRBJ2-1, with 10 bases matching TRBD1. This CDR3 is built from 15 residues. CDR1 SGHTA and CDR2 FQGTGA come from the germline V gene. V was pared by 5 bases and J by 1 base, with 2 bases of the junction left unmatched. Full variable domain (missing parts from reference TRBV7-3 and TRBJ2-1): GAGVSQTPSNKVTEKGKYVELRCDPISGHTALYWYRQSLGQGPEFLIYFQGTGAADDSGLPNDRFFAVRPEGSVSTLKIQRTERGDSAVYLCASSADRGSYNEQFFGPGTRLTVL.

Remarks on this clonotype: At one end the junction does not follow the germline gene, possibly because of a read error. The J gene is TRBJ1-1, the V gene TRBV29-1; a weak D match, TRBD1 (5 bases). The CDR3 loop spans 11 amino acids. Germline-derived CDR1 and CDR2 are SQVTM and ANQGSEA. DNA for the CDR3: TGCAGCGTTGGGAAGGACACTGAGGCTTTCTTT. Protein: CSVGKDTEAFF.

This clonotype has only a few counts. This chain uses TRBV12-3 or TRBV12-4 with TRBJ2-7, with 7 bases aligning to TRBD2. The CDR3 is 16 amino acids. Trimming removed 6 bases from V and 2 bases from J; junction bases left unmatched: 13. CDR3 nucleotides: TGTGCCAGCAGCCCAGGGCGGCGGGAGATTACCTACGAGCAGTACTTC. Amino acids: CASSPGRREITYEQYF.

J is TRBJ1-1 and V is TRBV7-2, with D uncertain. V was cut by 2 bases and J by 2 bases, with 6 bases left in between. The germline V gene has CDR1 SGHTA and CDR2 FQGNSA. The CDR3 extends over 13 amino acids. This CDR3 is CASSLKANTEAFF. The CDR3 DNA reads TGTGCCAGCAGCTTAAAGGCCAACACTGAAGCTTTCTTT. Together with reference TRBV7-2 and TRBJ1-1, the CDR3 gives the full variable domain: GAGVSQSPSNKVTEKGKDVELRCDPISGHTALYWYRQSLGQGLEFLIYFQGNSAPDKSGLPSDRFSAERTGGSVSTLTIQRTQQEDSAVYLCASSLKANTEAFFGQGTRLTVV.

The rearrangement joins TRBV11-2 to TRBJ1-2, with D perhaps matching TRBD1 (5 bases). Germline values: CDR1 SGHAT, CDR2 FQNNGV. The CDR3 has 11 residues. Trimming shortened V by 5 bases and J by 7 bases, and 8 bases separated the two germline ends. CDR3 region: CASSAGPGYTF. CDR3 bases: TGTGCCAGCAGCGCAGGGCCTGGCTACACCTTC.

This clonotype has more than one count but fewer than ten. The V gene is TRBV7-6, the J gene TRBJ2-3, with 7 nucleotides matching TRBD2. Germline CDR1 reads SGHVS; CDR2 reads FNYEAQ. This CDR3 contains 12 residues. V shed 3 bases and J 10 bases; nucleotides not matched to a gene: 4. Here the CDR3 reads CASSLGLTAQYF. CDR3 bases: TGTGCCAGCAGCTTGGGACTAACGGCGCAGTATTTT.

This clonotype was seen more than once but under ten times. The chain recombines TRBV20-1 with TRBJ1-2, with TRBD1 matching over 8 bases. The junction had 6 bases not matched to a gene; V was cut back by 0 bases and J by 9 bases. Germline CDR1 reads DFQATT; CDR2 reads SNEGSKA (reference sequence). The CDR3 sequence is 13 residues long. CDR3 sequence (DNA): TGCAGTGCTAGAGATGGGACAGGCAATAGCTACACCTTC. It codes for CSARDGTGNSYTF.

This clonotype was seen many times. The rearrangement uses TRBV29-1 and TRBJ1-1; no clear D gene. V shed 5 bases and J shed 3 bases, with 16 bases lying between them. The CDR3 sequence is 14 residues long. CDR1 is SQVTM, CDR2 ANQGSEA, per germline. CDR3 nucleotides: TGCAGCGTTCTGGGAGGGCCCTTATACACTGAAGCTTTCTTT. Its translation: CSVLGGPLYTEAFF.

This rearrangement joins TRBV11-1 to TRBJ1-2; D not certain. The V gene lost 2 bases and the J gene lost 7 bases, with 11 bases spanning the gap. Germline CDR1 SGHAT, CDR2 FQDESV (reference sequence). The CDR3 loop spans 13 amino acids. CDR3 protein: CASSLSGLSGYTF. DNA for the CDR3: TGTGCCAGCAGCTTAAGCGGGTTGAGTGGCTACACCTTC.

The genes are TRBV29-1 and TRBJ2-7, with 8 bases aligning to TRBD1. The CDR3 is 11 residues long. Germline CDR1 and CDR2: SQVTM and ANQGSEA. The V segment lost 8 bases and the J segment 3 bases; nucleotides outside the gene matches: 3. The CDR3 region has the DNA TGCAGCTCCACAGGGGGCTACGAGCAGTACTTC. Protein sequence: CSSTGGYEQYF.

This clonotype was seen ten or more times. The V call is TRBV25-1, the J call TRBJ1-4; D gene ambiguous. In germline, CDR1 is MGHDK, CDR2 SYGVNS. V gave up 7 bases and J gave up 7 bases, with 13 bases separating them. The CDR3 runs to 13 residues. CDR3 nucleotides: TGTGCCAGCACGGATCAAGGGTCTGAAAAACTGTTTTTT. Translation gives CASTDQGSEKLFF.

This chain connects TRBV2 to TRBJ2-2, with D possibly TRBD2 on 5 matching bases. Germline CDR1 is SNHLY and CDR2 is FYNNEI. V was shortened by 5 bases and J by 6 bases, with 10 bases between the two germline ends. The CDR3 runs to 13 residues. The CDR3 is CASSLRASGELFF. Written as DNA, the CDR3 is TGTGCCAGCAGTTTGAGGGCCTCCGGGGAGCTGTTTTTT.

This clonotype was seen only a few times. The chain combines TRBV6-5 with TRBJ2-7; 7 bases line up with TRBD1. The junction had 9 bases not matched to a gene; V was cut back by 6 bases and J by 1 base. This CDR3 contains 15 residues. Germline-derived CDR1 and CDR2 are MNHEY and SVGAGI. CDR3 region: CASRPYRGQSYEQYF. The CDR3, as DNA: TGTGCCAGCAGACCCTACAGGGGACAGTCCTACGAGCAGTACTTC.